This entry lists 18 T cell receptor beta chains sequenced from one sample in a study of cytomegalovirus exposure and HLA in healthy donors. PCR was performed using 60 Vbeta and 13 Jbeta primers. TCRdb's table, derived via immunoSEQ multiplex PCR, lists solely in-frame clones and lacks some. In the table there are 150,000 to 200,000 clones, 80% to 85% of which are singletons. Material for sequencing was PBMCs. Receptors originate from a male donor in good health and CMV-seropositive.

The chain recombines TRBV5-1 with TRBJ2-3, with 8 bases fitting TRBD2. Per the germline V gene, CDR1 is SGHRS and CDR2 is YFSETQ. This CDR3 contains 15 residues. Losses at the gene ends were 0 bases for V and 5 bases for J; bases not matched to a gene: 5. The CDR3 protein is CASSLDSGGLDTQYF. CDR3 sequence (DNA): TGCGCCAGCAGCTTGGATTCGGGAGGGTTAGATACGCAGTATTTT.

The genes are TRBV19 and TRBJ1-2, with TRBD1 matching 7 bases. CDR1 LNHDA and CDR2 SQIVND come from the germline V gene (reference sequence). Unmatched junction bases numbered 5, after V lost 4 bases and J lost 3 bases. CDR3 length: 14 amino acids. The CDR3 nucleotides are TGTGCCAGTAGTACCCTTACAGGGGACTATGGCTACACCTTC. It specifies CASSTLTGDYGYTF.

J is TRBJ2-6 and V is TRBV5-1; TRBD2 might be the D (5 bases). Deletions cut 4 bases from V and 0 bases from J, with 5 bases between. This CDR3 is built from 14 residues. From germline, CDR1 is SGHRS and CDR2 YFSETQ. CDR3 bases: TGCGCCAGCAGCGCGGGCTCTGGGGCCAACGTCCTGACTTTC. Protein product: CASSAGSGANVLTF.

This chain links TRBV19 with TRBJ1-1; D not certain. This CDR3 contains 13 residues. V was shortened by 7 bases and J by 5 bases, with 14 bases between the two germline ends. The germline CDR1 and CDR2 sequences are LNHDA and SQIVND (reference sequence). In DNA, the CDR3 is TGTGCCAGTACCCCGACGGTAGCAACTGAAGCTTTCTTT. Translated, it gives CASTPTVATEAFF.

This chain joins TRBV11-2 and TRBJ2-1; weak D call: TRBD2 (6 bases). V lost 5 bases and J 5 bases, leaving 10 bases between the germline ends. CDR3 size: 13 residues. Germline loops: CDR1 SGHAT, CDR2 FQNNGV. This CDR3 reads CASSPRLDNEQFF. CDR3 nucleotides: TGTGCCAGCAGCCCGCGACTAGACAATGAGCAGTTCTTC.

This clone was counted a single time. This chain connects TRBV7-9 to TRBJ1-5; weak D call: TRBD1 (6 bases). The V end was cut by 4 bases, the J end by 5 bases, with 9 bases between. Germline CDR1 reads SEHNR; CDR2 reads FQNEAQ (reference sequence). This CDR3 comprises 13 residues. The CDR3 DNA sequence: TGTGCCAGCAGCTCAAACAGGGATCAGCCCCAGCATTTT. It is translated as CASSSNRDQPQHF.

The chain recombines TRBV5-1 with TRBJ1-1; D uncertain. Trimming left V 0 bases short and J 0 bases short, with 9 bases between. The CDR3 spans 15 residues. Germline CDR1 SGHRS, CDR2 YFSETQ. Here the CDR3 DNA reads TGCGCCAGCAGCTTGGCCGGGAACCTGAACACTGAAGCTTTCTTT. It codes for CASSLAGNLNTEAFF.

V and J are TRBV7-8 and TRBJ2-1; D is perhaps TRBD2 (5 bases). The CDR3 spans 16 residues. Germline V gene sequence: CDR1 SGHVS, CDR2 FQNEAQ. V was shortened by 4 bases and J by 0 bases, with 13 bases between the two germline ends. CDR3 bases: TGTGCCAGCAGCTGGATCCGAGGGAGCTCCTACAATGAGCAGTTCTTC. It encodes CASSWIRGSSYNEQFF.

This chain uses TRBV10-3 with TRBJ2-2; D is perhaps TRBD2 (5 bases). This CDR3 is built from 14 residues. The germline V and J ends were trimmed by 2 bases and 7 bases, with 11 bases remaining between them. Germline CDR1 is ENHRY and CDR2 is SYGVKD. The CDR3 protein is CAISEGLLNGELFF. The CDR3 DNA reads as TGTGCCATCAGTGAGGGACTCCTTAACGGGGAGCTGTTTTTT.

The chain is built from TRBV15 and TRBJ2-2, with D unclear. This CDR3 has 14 amino acids. Germline CDR1 and CDR2: LNHNV and YYDKDF (reference sequence). V was cut by 1 base and J by 1 base, with 4 bases left in between. CDR3 coding DNA: TGTGCCACCAGCAGAGTCGGGAACACCGGGGAGCTGTTTTTT. Translated: CATSRVGNTGELFF.

There are a few counts of this clone. Additional DNA sequences in this sample encode the identical CDR3. The V call is TRBV18, the J call TRBJ2-7; 8 positions match TRBD1. Per germline, CDR1 KGHSH and CDR2 LQKENI. V lost 1 base and J lost 0; bases outside the gene matches: 2. The CDR3 spans 15 residues. CDR3: CASSPLTGGSYEQYF. The CDR3 nucleotides read TGTGCCAGCTCACCACTCACAGGGGGCTCCTACGAGCAGTACTTC.

V and J are TRBV10-3 and TRBJ2-2; 12 bases fit TRBD2. The germline CDR1 and CDR2 sequences are ENHRY and SYGVKD. The V gene end was trimmed by 4 bases and the J gene end by 1 base; junction bases not matched to a gene: 7. The length of the CDR3 is 18 residues. CDR3 region: CAISGTSGALWNTGELFF. In nucleotides, the CDR3 is TGTGCCATCAGTGGGACTAGCGGGGCGCTATGGAACACCGGGGAGCTGTTTTTT.

CDR3 DNA: TGTGCCAGCAGTTTGCCCGGACAGGGGAGGACTGAAGCTTTCTTT. This sequence encodes CASSLPGQGRTEAFF. This chain connects TRBV28 to TRBJ1-1; 9 nucleotides line up with TRBD1. Germline values: CDR1 MDHEN, CDR2 SYDVKM. The length of the CDR3 is 15 residues. Unmatched junction bases numbered 7, after V lost 3 bases and J lost 5 bases.

The chain has TRBV6-5 and TRBJ1-2; 7 nucleotides line up with TRBD1. The CDR3 extends over 14 amino acids. The germline V gene encodes CDR1 MNHEY and CDR2 SVGAGI. V lost 4 bases, J lost 3 bases, and 5 bases stayed unmatched. CDR3 sequence: CASSSAGGYYGYTF. The CDR3 DNA reads as TGTGCCAGCAGTTCGGCAGGGGGTTACTATGGCTACACCTTC.

This chain joins TRBV2 and TRBJ1-1; D might be TRBD1 (5 bases). Germline V gene lookup returns CDR1 SNHLY and CDR2 FYNNEI. CDR3 length: 12 amino acids. Trimming took off 6 bases at V and 4 bases at J, with 9 bases between the two ends. The CDR3 nucleotides are TGTGCCAGCAGGGGGCCGGGCACTGAAGCTTTCTTT. Protein: CASRGPGTEAFF.

The chain recombines TRBV27 with TRBJ2-7; 7 bases are shared with TRBD1. With 1 base clipped from V and 2 bases from J, the junction kept 5 bases outside the gene matches. Germline V gives CDR1 MNHEY, CDR2 SMNVEV (reference sequence). The CDR3 sequence is 15 residues long. CDR3 loop: CASSLYPDRTYEQYF. CDR3 nucleotide sequence: TGTGCCAGCAGTTTATACCCGGACAGGACCTACGAGCAGTACTTC.

This chain uses TRBV30 with TRBJ1-2, with 9 bases that match TRBD1. V lost 4 bases to trimming and J lost 5 bases; unmatched junction nucleotides: 5. Germline V gene sequence: CDR1 GTSNPN, CDR2 SVGIG (reference sequence). The CDR3 sequence is 13 residues long. CDR3 in DNA: TGTGCCTGGATCCCAGGGACAGGGTATGGCTACACCTTC. Amino acids: CAWIPGTGYGYTF. The whole variable domain, filled in from reference TRBV30 and TRBJ1-2, reads SQTIHQWPATLVQPVGSPLSLECTVEGTSNPNLYWYRQAAGRGLQLLFYSVGIGQISSEVPQNLSASRPQDRQFILSSKKLLLSDSGFYLCAWIPGTGYGYTFGSGTRLTVV.

This sequence joins TRBV5-1 and TRBJ1-4; 7 bases line up with TRBD1. This CDR3 comprises 13 residues. Per the germline V gene, CDR1 is SGHRS and CDR2 is YFSETQ. With 4 bases clipped from V and 3 bases from J, the junction kept 0 bases outside the gene matches. The CDR3 DNA is TGCGCCAGCAGCCAGGGGGCTAATGAAAAACTGTTTTTT. Its protein is CASSQGANEKLFF. The entire variable domain, with the rest obtained from reference TRBV5-1 and TRBJ1-4, is as follows: KAGVTQTPRYLIKTRGQQVTLSCSPISGHRSVSWYQQTPGQGLQFLFEYFSETQRNKGNFPGRFSGRQFSNSRSEMNVSTLELGDSALYLCASSQGANEKLFFGSGTQLSVL.